This T cell receptor beta chain was found in a study of blood T cells in healthy people across ages. Study-level results: Versus aged donors, long-lived donors had higher diversity and more naive CD4+ cells. A roughly linear age-dependent decrease characterized TCR beta diversity per million T cells.

Sample-barcoded 5' priming and a J-beta primer mix drove a second PCR of roughly 7 to 11 cycles. Each cDNA molecule received a tag from a template-switch adaptor that had 12 random nucleotides. Via MiXCR, TCRdb re-called the 5' RACE reads, giving one row per CDR3 protein. The sample carries about 970,000 distinct CDR3 sequences, roughly 51% recorded once. At least 5.5 micrograms of total RNA were extracted per sample. CDR3 length equals 14 residues. V was clipped by 3 bases and J by 7 bases; unmatched bases: 5. Per the germline V gene, CDR1 is DFQATT and CDR2 is SNEGSKA (reference sequence). A remark on this clonotype: Its antigen is not identified.

The source material was blood. J is TRBJ2-1 and V is TRBV20-1; TRBD2 matches 11 bases. The source is a woman aged 55 to 70 in good health. The CDR3 loop is CSASRLAGRNEQFF. The CDR3, as DNA: TGCAGTGCTAGCAGACTAGCGGGAAGGAATGAGCAGTTCTTC.